The 22 T cell receptor beta chains listed next were all sequenced from one sample in a study of cytomegalovirus exposure and HLA in healthy donors. The table came from immunoSEQ multiplex PCR; TCRdb's copy has only in-frame clones and leaves some out. The table lists some 240,000 clones, less than 85% of them singletons. The sequencing input was PBMCs. The receptor source for this set is a young woman in good health and CMV-seronegative.

V is TRBV5-1 and J is TRBJ1-2; D is uncertain. V dropped 3 bases and J dropped 4 bases, with 4 bases sitting between them. The CDR3 sequence is 11 residues long. Germline V gives CDR1 SGHRS, CDR2 YFSETQ. CDR3 residues: CASSSGYGYTF. In nucleotides, the CDR3 is TGCGCCAGCAGCTCGGGCTATGGCTACACCTTC.

The J gene is TRBJ1-1, the V gene TRBV5-1; TRBD1 is a possible D gene (6 bases). V lost 1 base and J lost 5, with 12 bases in between. This CDR3 is 14 amino acids long. The V gene's germline CDR1 is SGHRS and CDR2 YFSETQ. This CDR3 is CASSLSPQGTEAFF. The CDR3 coding sequence is TGCGCCAGCAGCTTGTCCCCACAGGGAACTGAAGCTTTCTTT.

The chain carries TRBV27 and TRBJ1-6, with a tentative D call TRBD1 (5 bases). Trimming cost V 5 bases and J 0 bases, with 11 bases left between them. The CDR3 contains 16 residues. Germline assignment: CDR1 MNHEY and CDR2 SMNVEV (reference sequence). The CDR3 loop reads CASSPNRSSYNSPLHF. Here the CDR3 DNA reads TGTGCCAGCAGTCCGAACAGGAGCTCCTATAATTCACCCCTCCACTTT.

V usage is TRBV7-9 and J usage is TRBJ2-7, with 7 bases that match TRBD2. This CDR3 region has 15 residues. Germline values: CDR1 SEHNR, CDR2 FQNEAQ (reference sequence). V trimming: 4 bases; J trimming: 2 bases; junction bases outside the gene matches: 8. The DNA of the CDR3 is TGTGCCAGCAGCTCATGGACTAGTCCCCCCTACGAGCAGTACTTC. Its translation: CASSSWTSPPYEQYF.

The chain recombines TRBV2 with TRBJ1-6; unclear D gene. CDR1 SNHLY and CDR2 FYNNEI come from the germline V gene. With 5 bases removed from V and 8 bases from J, the gap between germline ends came to 7 bases. This CDR3 region has 12 residues. The CDR3 DNA sequence: TGTGCCAGCAGTCCGAGGGATTCACCCCTCCACTTT. As protein: CASSPRDSPLHF.

The rearrangement uses TRBV27 and TRBJ2-3; TRBD1 matches 8 bases. After removal of 7 bases from V and 0 bases from J, the junction contained 6 bases not matched to a gene. CDR3 length equals 15 residues. From germline, CDR1 is MNHEY and CDR2 SMNVEV (reference sequence). The CDR3 bases are TGTGCCAGCAAAGCCCGGGACAGGAGCACAGATACGCAGTATTTT. It translates to CASKARDRSTDTQYF.

The J gene is TRBJ2-7, the V gene TRBV25-1, with TRBD2 matching 8 bases. With 3 bases clipped from V and 4 bases from J, the junction kept 8 bases outside the gene matches. Germline V gene lookup returns CDR1 MGHDK and CDR2 SYGVNS. The CDR3 runs 15 residues. The CDR3 spells CASSDGGGARYEQYF. The CDR3 DNA is TGTGCCAGCAGTGACGGGGGGGGCGCGAGGTACGAGCAGTACTTC.

This clone was detected a few times. This chain links TRBV27 with TRBJ1-6, with D unresolved. CDR1 and CDR2 from the germline V gene are MNHEY and SMNVEV (reference sequence). The CDR3 covers 16 residues. The V end was cut by 3 bases, the J end by 14 bases, with 23 bases between. As DNA, the CDR3 is TGTGCCAGCAGTTTTAGCTCCGCAGGAAGGATGGAGACCCTCCACTTT. Protein sequence: CASSFSSAGRMETLHF.

The chain has TRBV7-2 and TRBJ1-5; 9 nucleotides align to TRBD1. This CDR3 spans 17 amino acids. Per germline, CDR1 SGHTA and CDR2 FQGNSA. Losses at the gene ends were 7 bases for V and 6 bases for J; bases not matched to a gene: 16. The CDR3 DNA reads TGTGCCAGCATCCTTAGAGTAGAACAGGGGGCACTTCAGCCCCAGCATTTT. Residues: CASILRVEQGALQPQHF. Full variable domain (missing parts from reference TRBV7-2 and TRBJ1-5): GAGVSQSPSNKVTEKGKDVELRCDPISGHTALYWYRQSLGQGLEFLIYFQGNSAPDKSGLPSDRFSAERTGGSVSTLTIQRTQQEDSAVYLCASILRVEQGALQPQHFGDGTRLSIL.

The chain employs TRBV5-1 and TRBJ2-1; 8 nucleotides agree with TRBD2. With 3 bases clipped from V and 5 bases from J, the junction kept 13 bases outside the gene matches. CDR3 length equals 17 residues. Germline assignment: CDR1 SGHRS and CDR2 YFSETQ. The CDR3 sequence is CASSWGWDSGADNEQFF. CDR3 DNA: TGCGCCAGCAGCTGGGGTTGGGATAGCGGGGCCGACAATGAGCAGTTCTTC.

The V gene is TRBV15, the J gene TRBJ1-2; D perhaps matches TRBD1 (5 bases). V shed 5 bases and J shed 1 base, with 14 bases lying between them. The CDR3 runs to 15 residues. The germline gives CDR1 LNHNV, CDR2 YYDKDF (reference sequence). CDR3 bases: TGTGCCACCAGCTTGGCGGGGGTAAATAACTATGGCTACACCTTC. Translated: CATSLAGVNNYGYTF. The full variable domain, in which reference TRBV15 and TRBJ1-2 provide the parts outside the CDR3, is DAMVIQNPRYQVTQFGKPVTLSCSQTLNHNVMYWYQQKSSQAPKLLFHYYDKDFNNEADTPDNFQSRRPNTSFCFLDIRSPGLGDTAMYLCATSLAGVNNYGYTFGSGTRLTVV.

The chain is built from TRBV6-5 and TRBJ1-5, with a tentative D call TRBD1 (5 bases). The CDR3 covers 16 residues. CDR1 and CDR2 (germline): MNHEY, SVGAGI. V shed 2 bases and J shed 1 base, with 12 bases lying between them. The CDR3 region has the DNA TGTGCCAGCAGTTACAGGGGAAGGGGAAGCAATCAGCCCCAGCATTTT. Residues: CASSYRGRGSNQPQHF.

V and J are TRBV16 and TRBJ1-1, with D tentatively TRBD1 (5 bases). The CDR3 consists of 13 residues. The V end was cut by 0 bases, the J end by 8 bases, with 10 bases between. CDR1 KGHSY and CDR2 FQNENV come from the germline V gene. The CDR3 protein is CASSQSRQGEAFF. The DNA for the CDR3 is TGTGCCAGCAGCCAATCCCGGCAGGGCGAAGCTTTCTTT. The variable domain in full, completed from reference TRBV16 and TRBJ1-1, reads GEEVAQTPKHLVRGEGQKAKLYCAPIKGHSYVFWYQQVLKNEFKFLISFQNENVFDETGMPKERFSAKCLPNSPCSLEIQATKLEDSAVYFCASSQSRQGEAFFGQGTRLTVV.

The chain combines TRBV20-1 with TRBJ2-1, with unresolved D. Trimming cost V 1 base and J 8 bases, with 6 bases left between them. The CDR3 consists of 11 residues. Germline V gene lookup returns CDR1 DFQATT and CDR2 SNEGSKA (reference sequence). CDR3 DNA sequence: TGCAGTGCTAGAGGTGTCGATGAGCAGTTCTTC. Residues: CSARGVDEQFF.

This chain connects TRBV9 to TRBJ2-3; unclear D gene. V was pared by 1 base and J by 4 bases, with 13 bases between. The germline gives CDR1 SGDLS, CDR2 YYNGEE. The CDR3 has 15 residues. The CDR3 sequence is CASSVQANRADTQYF. For the CDR3, the DNA is TGTGCCAGCAGCGTACAGGCAAATAGGGCAGATACGCAGTATTTT.

The V call is TRBV6-6, the J call TRBJ2-1; 8 positions match TRBD2. This CDR3 spans 16 amino acids. From germline, CDR1 is MNHNY and CDR2 SVGAGI (reference sequence). V gave up 4 bases and J gave up 0 bases; unmatched junction bases: 5. The CDR3 nucleotides are TGTGCCAGCAGTTTAGCGGGGAGAAGCTCCTACAATGAGCAGTTCTTC. Its translation: CASSLAGRSSYNEQFF.

The chain has TRBV2 and TRBJ2-2; 7 bases align to TRBD2. V lost 8 bases to trimming and J lost 7 bases; unmatched junction nucleotides: 4. CDR3 length: 12 residues. CDR1 is SNHLY, CDR2 FYNNEI, per germline. The CDR3 DNA reads TGTGCCAGCCGGGGGGAGGGCGGGGAGCTGTTTTTT. Amino acid sequence: CASRGEGGELFF. Full variable domain (outside the CDR3, taken from reference TRBV2 and TRBJ2-2): EPEVTQTPSHQVTQMGQEVILRCVPISNHLYFYWYRQILGQKVEFLVSFYNNEISEKSEIFDDQFSVERPDGSNFTLKIRSTKLEDSAMYFCASRGEGGELFFGEGSRLTVL.

Here the CDR3 DNA reads TGTGCCAGCAGCTACCGGGACTTCGATGAGCAGTTCTTC. Translation gives CASSYRDFDEQFF. This chain joins TRBV7-8 and TRBJ2-1, with a weak D call TRBD2 (6 bases). CDR1 and CDR2 (germline): SGHVS, FQNEAQ. Trimming cost V 4 bases and J 8 bases, with 12 bases left between them. This CDR3 has 13 residues.

The V gene is TRBV5-8, the J gene TRBJ2-7, with 12 bases aligning to TRBD2. CDR3 length: 15 amino acids. Looked up from germline, CDR1 is SGHTS and CDR2 is YDEGEE. With V trimmed by 4 bases and J by 4 bases, 6 bases remained unmatched. The DNA for the CDR3 is TGTGCCAGCAGCCGACTAGCGGGAGCGGTGTACGAGCAGTACTTC. This sequence encodes CASSRLAGAVYEQYF. Together with reference TRBV5-8 and TRBJ2-7, the CDR3 gives the full variable domain: EAGVTQSPTHLIKTRGQQATLRCSPISGHTSVYWYQQALGLGLQFLLWYDEGEERNRGNFPPRFSGRQFPNYSSELNVNALELEDSALYLCASSRLAGAVYEQYFGPGTRLTVT.

The CDR3 DNA reads as TGTGCCAGCAGCTTGGCAGGGTCTGGAAACACCATATATTTT. Its translation: CASSLAGSGNTIYF. The V call is TRBV5-5, the J call TRBJ1-3; possible D gene TRBD1, 5 bases. Between the trimmed V and J ends, which lost 0 bases and 1 base, there was a span of 5 bases. Germline CDR1 is SGHKS and CDR2 is YYEKEE (reference sequence). The CDR3 runs 14 residues.

This clone has only a few counts. V is TRBV9 and J is TRBJ1-1; 7 bases are shared with TRBD1. The V gene end was trimmed by 3 bases and the J gene end by 1 base; junction bases not matched to a gene: 6. The CDR3 consists of 15 residues. Per the germline V gene, CDR1 is SGDLS and CDR2 is YYNGEE. The CDR3 here is CASSDRDSPNTEAFF. Written as DNA, the CDR3 is TGTGCCAGCAGCGACCGGGACAGCCCGAACACTGAAGCTTTCTTT. Looking up the rest from reference TRBV9 and TRBJ1-1 gives the full variable domain: DSGVTQTPKHLITATGQRVTLRCSPRSGDLSVYWYQQSLDQGLQFLIQYYNGEERAKGNILERFSAQQFPDLHSELNLSSLELGDSALYFCASSDRDSPNTEAFFGQGTRLTVV.

The rearrangement joins TRBV18 to TRBJ2-1; 12 bases are shared with TRBD2. CDR3 length: 15 residues. CDR1 is KGHSH, CDR2 LQKENI, per germline. Trimming at V came to 0 bases and at J to 9 bases, leaving 3 bases not matched to a gene. This chain's CDR3 is CASSPPLAGGPEQFF. The CDR3 DNA sequence: TGTGCCAGCTCACCACCCCTAGCGGGGGGGCCTGAGCAGTTCTTC.